This T cell receptor beta chain was identified in a study of OX40 agonist ivuxolimab in advanced cancers. Study information: At doses from 0.01 to 10 mg/kg, patients were given intravenous ivuxolimab every 2 weeks. Each dose-escalation patient presented with hepatocellular carcinoma, melanoma, renal cell or head and neck cancer.

The repertoire was sequenced with immunoSEQ multiplex PCR; TCRdb's copy has only in-frame clones and lacks some. The sample holds roughly 13,000 clones, around 77% seen once. Trimming removed 2 bases at V and 4 bases at J, with 15 bases between. The germline V gene encodes CDR1 MNHNS and CDR2 SASEGT. CDR3 length: 16 amino acids. The chain has TRBV6-1 and TRBJ2-1, with D possibly being TRBD2 (6 bases). This sample comprised CD4+ or CD8+ T cells sorted from blood, obtained in a trial of the OX40 agonist ivuxolimab. The clonotype originates from an adult with an advanced solid tumor such as melanoma, head and neck, liver or kidney cancer. CDR3 residues: CASSENQLAVYNEQFF. In DNA form, the CDR3 reads TGTGCCAGCAGTGAAAATCAACTAGCAGTTTACAATGAGCAGTTCTTC.